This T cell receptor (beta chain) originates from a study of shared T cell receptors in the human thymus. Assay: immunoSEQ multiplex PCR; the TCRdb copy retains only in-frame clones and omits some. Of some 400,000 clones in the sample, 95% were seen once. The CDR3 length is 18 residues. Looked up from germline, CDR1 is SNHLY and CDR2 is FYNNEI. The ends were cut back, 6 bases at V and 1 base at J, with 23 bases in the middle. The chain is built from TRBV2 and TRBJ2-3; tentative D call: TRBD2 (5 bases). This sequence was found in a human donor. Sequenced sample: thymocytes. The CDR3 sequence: CASSGVGLVCTRTDTQYF. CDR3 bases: TGTGCCAGCAGCGGGGTCGGGCTAGTTTGTACCCGCACAGATACGCAGTATTTT.